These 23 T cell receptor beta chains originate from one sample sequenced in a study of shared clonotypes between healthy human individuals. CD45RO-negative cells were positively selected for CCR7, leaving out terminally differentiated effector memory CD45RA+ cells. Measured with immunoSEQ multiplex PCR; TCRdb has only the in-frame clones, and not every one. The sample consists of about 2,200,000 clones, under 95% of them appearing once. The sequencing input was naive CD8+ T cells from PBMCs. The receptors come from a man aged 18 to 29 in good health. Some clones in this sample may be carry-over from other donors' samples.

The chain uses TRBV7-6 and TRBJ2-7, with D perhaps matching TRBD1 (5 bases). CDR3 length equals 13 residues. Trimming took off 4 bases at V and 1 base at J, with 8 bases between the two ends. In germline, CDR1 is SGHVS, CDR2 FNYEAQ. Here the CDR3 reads CASSWRQSYEQYF. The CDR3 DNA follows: TGTGCCAGCAGCTGGCGACAGTCCTACGAGCAGTACTTC.

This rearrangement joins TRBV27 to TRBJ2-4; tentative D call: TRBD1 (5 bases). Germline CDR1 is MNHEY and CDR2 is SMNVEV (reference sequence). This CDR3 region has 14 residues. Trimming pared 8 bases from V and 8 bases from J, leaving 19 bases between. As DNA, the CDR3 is TGTGCCAGCGGGGCCCGGGCCTTATCGGACATTCAGTACTTC. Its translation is CASGARALSDIQYF.

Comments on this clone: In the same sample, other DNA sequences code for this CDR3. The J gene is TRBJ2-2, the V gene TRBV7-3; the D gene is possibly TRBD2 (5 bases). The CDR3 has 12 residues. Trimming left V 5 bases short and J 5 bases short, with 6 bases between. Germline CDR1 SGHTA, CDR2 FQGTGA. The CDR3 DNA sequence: TGTGCCAGCAGCCCGGGGACCGGGGAGCTGTTTTTT. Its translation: CASSPGTGELFF.

DNA for the CDR3: TGTGCCAGCAGTCCCAATTGGGACAGGGCCTACGAGCAGTACTTC. This gives the protein CASSPNWDRAYEQYF. This chain joins TRBV27 and TRBJ2-7, with 9 bases fitting TRBD1. V lost 5 bases and J lost 2; bases outside the gene matches: 7. The CDR3 has 15 residues. Germline V gene lookup returns CDR1 MNHEY and CDR2 SMNVEV (reference sequence).

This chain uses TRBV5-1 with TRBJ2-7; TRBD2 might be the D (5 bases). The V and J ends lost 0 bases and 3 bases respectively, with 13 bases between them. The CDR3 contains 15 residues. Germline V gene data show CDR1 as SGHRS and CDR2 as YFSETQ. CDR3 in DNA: TGCGCCAGCAGCTTGGGACGGGAAACATACTACGAGCAGTACTTC. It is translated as CASSLGRETYYEQYF.

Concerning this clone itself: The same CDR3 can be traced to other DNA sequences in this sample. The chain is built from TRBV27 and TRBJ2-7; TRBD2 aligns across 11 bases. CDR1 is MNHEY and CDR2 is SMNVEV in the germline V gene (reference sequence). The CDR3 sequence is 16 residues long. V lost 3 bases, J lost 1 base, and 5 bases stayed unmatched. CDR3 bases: TGTGCCAGCAGTTTGGGTCTAGCGGGAGGATCCTACGAGCAGTACTTC. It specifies CASSLGLAGGSYEQYF.

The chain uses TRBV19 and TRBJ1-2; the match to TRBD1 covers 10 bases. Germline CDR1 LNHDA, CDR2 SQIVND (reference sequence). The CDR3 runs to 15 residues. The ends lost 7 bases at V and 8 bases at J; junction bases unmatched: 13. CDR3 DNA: TGTGCCAGTACCCGACCTTCCGACAGGGGGCTCGGCTACACCTTC. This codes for CASTRPSDRGLGYTF.

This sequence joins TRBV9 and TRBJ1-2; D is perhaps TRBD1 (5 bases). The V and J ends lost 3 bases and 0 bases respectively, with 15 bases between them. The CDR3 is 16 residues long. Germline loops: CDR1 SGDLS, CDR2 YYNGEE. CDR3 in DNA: TGTGCCAGCAGCGAGGGGCGGGGAGAAGCTAACTATGGCTACACCTTC. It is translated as CASSEGRGEANYGYTF.

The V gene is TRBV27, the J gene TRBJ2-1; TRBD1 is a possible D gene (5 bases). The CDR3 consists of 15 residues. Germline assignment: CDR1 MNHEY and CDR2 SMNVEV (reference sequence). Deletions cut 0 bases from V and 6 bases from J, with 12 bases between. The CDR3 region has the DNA TGTGCCAGCAGTTTATCGGTCGAAGGGGTCAATGAGCAGTTCTTC. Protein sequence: CASSLSVEGVNEQFF.

CDR3 DNA sequence: TGTGCTAGTGGGACCGGGACAGGCGACTTTTATGGCTACACCTTC. Residues: CASGTGTGDFYGYTF. This chain uses TRBV12-5 with TRBJ1-2; 8 nucleotides agree with TRBD1. This CDR3 spans 15 amino acids. The V and J ends lost 6 bases and 5 bases, in that order; junction bases with no gene match: 11. The germline V gene has CDR1 LGHNT and CDR2 FRNRAP.

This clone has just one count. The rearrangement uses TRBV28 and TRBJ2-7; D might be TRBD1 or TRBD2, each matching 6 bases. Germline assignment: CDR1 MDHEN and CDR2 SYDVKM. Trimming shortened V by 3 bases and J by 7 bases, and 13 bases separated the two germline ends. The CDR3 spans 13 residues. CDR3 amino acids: CASSLGGGLEQYF. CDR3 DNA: TGTGCCAGCAGTTTGGGGGGCGGCTTGGAGCAGTACTTC.

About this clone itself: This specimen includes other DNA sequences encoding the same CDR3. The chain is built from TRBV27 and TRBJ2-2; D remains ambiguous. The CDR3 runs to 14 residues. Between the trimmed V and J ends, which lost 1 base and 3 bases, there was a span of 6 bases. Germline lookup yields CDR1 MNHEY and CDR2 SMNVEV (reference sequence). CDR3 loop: CASSLLLDTGELFF. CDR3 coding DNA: TGTGCCAGCAGTTTATTATTGGACACCGGGGAGCTGTTTTTT.

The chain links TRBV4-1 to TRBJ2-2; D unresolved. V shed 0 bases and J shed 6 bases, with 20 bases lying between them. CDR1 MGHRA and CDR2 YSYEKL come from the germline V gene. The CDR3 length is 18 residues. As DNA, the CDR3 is TGCGCCAGCAGCCAAGATCGTATGCGTTCTCGCTATGCCGGGGAGCTGTTTTTT. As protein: CASSQDRMRSRYAGELFF.

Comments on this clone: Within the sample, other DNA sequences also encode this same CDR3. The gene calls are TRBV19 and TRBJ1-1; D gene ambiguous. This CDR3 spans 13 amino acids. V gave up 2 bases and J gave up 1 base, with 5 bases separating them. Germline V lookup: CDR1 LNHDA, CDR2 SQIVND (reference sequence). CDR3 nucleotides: TGTGCCAGTAGTATATGGGAGAACACTGAAGCTTTCTTT. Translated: CASSIWENTEAFF.

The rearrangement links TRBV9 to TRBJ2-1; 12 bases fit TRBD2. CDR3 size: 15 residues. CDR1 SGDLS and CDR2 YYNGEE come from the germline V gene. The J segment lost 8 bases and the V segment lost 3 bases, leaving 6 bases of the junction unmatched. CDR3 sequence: CASSALAGGQHEQFF. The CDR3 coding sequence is TGTGCCAGCAGCGCACTAGCGGGAGGTCAGCATGAGCAGTTCTTC.

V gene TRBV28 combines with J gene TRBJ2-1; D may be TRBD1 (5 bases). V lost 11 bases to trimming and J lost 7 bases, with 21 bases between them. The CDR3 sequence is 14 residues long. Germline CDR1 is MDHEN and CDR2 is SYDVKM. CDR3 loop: CAGRDLDSLNEQFF. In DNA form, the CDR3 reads TGTGCCGGAAGAGACCTAGACAGCCTTAATGAGCAGTTCTTC.

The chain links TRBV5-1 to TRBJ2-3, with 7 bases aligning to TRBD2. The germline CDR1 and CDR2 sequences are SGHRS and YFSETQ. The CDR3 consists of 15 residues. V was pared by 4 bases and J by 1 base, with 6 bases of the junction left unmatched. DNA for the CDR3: TGCGCCAGCAGCCTGTCTCGGGGGGGCACAGATACGCAGTATTTT. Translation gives CASSLSRGGTDTQYF.

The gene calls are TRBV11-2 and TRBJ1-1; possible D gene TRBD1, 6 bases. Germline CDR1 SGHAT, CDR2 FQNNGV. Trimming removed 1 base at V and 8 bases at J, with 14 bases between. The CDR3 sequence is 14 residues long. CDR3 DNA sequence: TGTGCCAGCAGCTTAGTAGGGGGGTGTGCAGAAGCTTTCTTT. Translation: CASSLVGGCAEAFF.

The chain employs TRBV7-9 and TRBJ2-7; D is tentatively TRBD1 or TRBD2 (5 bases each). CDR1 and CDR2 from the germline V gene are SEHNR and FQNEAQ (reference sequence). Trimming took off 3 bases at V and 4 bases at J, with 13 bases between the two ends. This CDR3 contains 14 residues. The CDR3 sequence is CASSFGTLVYEQYF. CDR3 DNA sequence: TGTGCCAGCAGCTTCGGGACCCTTGTTTACGAGCAGTACTTC.

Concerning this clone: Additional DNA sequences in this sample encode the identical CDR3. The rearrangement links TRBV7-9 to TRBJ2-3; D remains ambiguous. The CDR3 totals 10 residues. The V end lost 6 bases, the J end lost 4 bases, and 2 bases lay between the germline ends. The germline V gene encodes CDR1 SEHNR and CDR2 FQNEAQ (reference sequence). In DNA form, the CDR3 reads TGTGCCAGCAGTTCAGATACGCAGTATTTT. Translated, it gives CASSSDTQYF.

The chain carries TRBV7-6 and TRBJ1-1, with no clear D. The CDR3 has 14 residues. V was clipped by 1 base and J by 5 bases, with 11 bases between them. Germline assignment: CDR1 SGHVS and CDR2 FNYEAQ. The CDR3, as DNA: TGTGCCAGCAGCTTAGGGTCGGGCGTGACTGAAGCTTTCTTT. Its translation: CASSLGSGVTEAFF.

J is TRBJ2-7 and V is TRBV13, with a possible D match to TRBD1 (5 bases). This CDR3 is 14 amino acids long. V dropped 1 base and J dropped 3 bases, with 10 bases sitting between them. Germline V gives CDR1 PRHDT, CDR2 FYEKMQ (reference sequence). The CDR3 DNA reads TGTGCCAGCAGCTTAGTTGCCAGGGACTACGAGCAGTACTTC. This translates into CASSLVARDYEQYF.

In DNA, the CDR3 is TGTGCCAGCAGCCAGCGGGACAGGGGTTACGAGCAGTACTTC. It is translated as CASSQRDRGYEQYF. This chain joins TRBV5-4 and TRBJ2-7; TRBD1 matches 10 bases. Unmatched junction bases numbered 5, after V lost 4 bases and J lost 4 bases. Germline V lookup: CDR1 SGHNT, CDR2 YYREEE (reference sequence). The CDR3 length is 14 residues. Combining the CDR3 with reference TRBV5-4 and TRBJ2-7 gives the whole variable domain ETGVTQSPTHLIKTRGQQVTLRCSSQSGHNTVSWYQQALGQGPQFIFQYYREEENGRGNFPPRFSGLQFPNYSSELNVNALELDDSALYLCASSQRDRGYEQYFGPGTRLTVT.